The clone carrying this TCR beta chain was observed a handful of times. Its antigen remains unidentified. A single record per CDR3 protein comes from TCRdb applying MiXCR to the 5' RACE reads. The top ten hold approximately 15% of the sample, which has some 120,000 distinct CDR3 sequences, about a sixth seen once. The sample originates from a study of T-cell memory formation after mild COVID-19. Study results and caveats: In pre-infection memory, a portion of responding clones appeared, which suggested that cross-reactive memory joined. For contracting clones, CD4+ ones sat mainly in CM and EM, CD8+ in EMRA. Researchers could not confirm that second-wave clones peaking on day 37 targeted SARS-CoV-2.

Sequencing was performed on PBMCs or a T cell subset sorted from them (not recorded which). This clonotype was sampled from an adult woman who had mild COVID-19 (a few samples of this study predate the infection). Cell type and time point are not known.

CDR3 in DNA: TGTGCCAGCAGCCGACTAGCCACTGTTTACTACGAGCAGTACTTC. It is translated as CASSRLATVYYEQYF. The V call is TRBV14, the J call TRBJ2-7, with TRBD2 identical over 7 bases. Per the germline V gene, CDR1 is SGHDN and CDR2 is FVKESK. The trim removed 4 bases at V and 3 bases at J, leaving 9 bases unmatched. The CDR3 covers 15 residues.